These 32 T cell receptor beta chains originate from one sample sequenced in a study of T cell repertoires in cytomegalovirus infection. From the reads, TCRdb called clonotypes with MiXCR, one entry per CDR3 protein. The sample has hundreds of thousands of distinct CDR3 sequences, 31% seen once; the top ten hold more than 13%. For these TCRs, the target antigens are not known. Here the sequenced sample was cultured CD8+ T cells from PBMCs, taken from culture after CMV antigen stimulation. These receptors came from a human donor in good health (CMV status not recorded). Some clones in this sample may be carry-over from other donors' samples.

Only a few counts were recorded for this clonotype. The chain combines TRBV19 with TRBJ1-6, with D possibly matching TRBD1 (5 bases). Germline CDR1 reads LNHDA; CDR2 reads SQIVND (reference sequence). This CDR3 contains 17 residues. V lost 6 bases to trimming and J lost 0 bases, with 15 bases between them. CDR3: CASSPGPRGSYNSPLHF. DNA of the CDR3: TGTGCCAGTAGCCCCGGACCGAGGGGCTCCTATAATTCACCCCTCCACTTT. The whole variable domain, remainder taken from reference TRBV19 and TRBJ1-6, is DGGITQSPKYLFRKEGQNVTLSCEQNLNHDAMYWYRQDPGQGLRLIYYSQIVNDFQKGDIAEGYSVSREKKESFPLTVTSAQKNPTAFYLCASSPGPRGSYNSPLHFGNGTRLTVT.

The chain combines TRBV27 with TRBJ1-6; tentatively, D is TRBD1 (5 bases). The V gene lost 6 bases and the J gene lost 7 bases, with 13 bases spanning the gap. The CDR3 is made up of 14 amino acids. The V gene's germline CDR1 is MNHEY and CDR2 SMNVEV (reference sequence). The CDR3 here is CASSYGTVNSPLHF. Written as DNA, the CDR3 is TGTGCCAGCAGCTACGGGACGGTAAATTCACCCCTCCACTTT.

This sequence joins TRBV15 and TRBJ1-5; TRBD1 agrees at 9 bases. J lost 6 bases, V lost 3 bases, and 12 bases had no gene match. Germline V lookup: CDR1 LNHNV, CDR2 YYDKDF (reference sequence). This CDR3 region has 17 residues. CDR3 protein: CATSSFGWTGEAQPQHF. The DNA for the CDR3 is TGTGCCACCAGCAGTTTTGGGTGGACAGGGGAGGCTCAGCCCCAGCATTTT.

The chain recombines TRBV24-1 with TRBJ1-2, with 8 positions matching TRBD1. V dropped 2 bases and J dropped 6; count of bases not matched to a gene: 7. Germline CDR1 KGHDR, CDR2 SFDVKD. This CDR3 spans 15 amino acids. For the CDR3, the DNA is TGTGCCACCAGTGATTCGGACAGGGATTATGATGGCTACACCTTC. Its translation: CATSDSDRDYDGYTF.

This clonotype was picked up a small number of times. V is TRBV14 and J is TRBJ1-6, with 9 bases fitting TRBD1. Germline V CDR1 and CDR2: SGHDN, FVKESK. V lost 4 bases and J lost 10; bases outside the gene matches: 8. CDR3 length: 15 amino acids. The chain's CDR3 is CASSLGQGYVSPLHF. For the CDR3, the DNA is TGTGCCAGCAGCCTTGGACAGGGGTACGTCTCACCCCTCCACTTT. The complete variable domain, with remaining parts taken from reference TRBV14 and TRBJ1-6, reads EAGVTQFPSHSVIEKGQTVTLRCDPISGHDNLYWYRRVMGKEIKFLLHFVKESKQDESGMPNNRFLAERTGGTYSTLKVQPAELEDSGVYFCASSLGQGYVSPLHFGNGTRLTVT.

The chain combines TRBV2 with TRBJ2-1, with 12 bases lining up with TRBD1. This CDR3 is built from 15 residues. Looked up from germline, CDR1 is SNHLY and CDR2 is FYNNEI. The V gene end was trimmed by 6 bases and the J gene end by 8 bases; junction bases not matched to a gene: 8. The CDR3 is CASRVAGTGGDEQFF. The CDR3 DNA sequence: TGTGCCAGCAGAGTGGCCGGGACAGGGGGCGATGAGCAGTTCTTC.

This clonotype was counted once. This sequence joins TRBV5-4 and TRBJ2-7; D gene uncertain. CDR3 size: 13 residues. Trimming shortened V by 4 bases and J by 6 bases, and 14 bases separated the two germline ends. Germline V gives CDR1 SGHNT, CDR2 YYREEE (reference sequence). The CDR3 nucleotides read TGTGCCAGCAGCCAAGGATCGGCGCCCGAGCAGTACGTC. This encodes CASSQGSAPEQYV.

This clonotype came up a few times. The chain carries TRBV4-1 and TRBJ2-1; D remains ambiguous. The V end was cut by 0 bases, the J end by 1 base, with 13 bases between. The CDR3 is made up of 17 amino acids. Germline CDR1 and CDR2: MGHRA and YSYEKL. The chain's CDR3 is CASSQDWAVISYNEQFF. CDR3 DNA sequence: TGCGCCAGCAGCCAAGATTGGGCAGTTATTTCCTACAATGAGCAGTTCTTC.

This chain links TRBV14 with TRBJ2-3; 11 bases line up with TRBD2. V was clipped by 0 bases and J by 6 bases; unmatched bases: 8. Germline V gives CDR1 SGHDN, CDR2 FVKESK. This CDR3 region has 17 residues. CDR3 DNA sequence: TGTGCCAGCAGCCAAGACCGACTAGCGGGGAAGTTGGATACGCAGTATTTT. Translation: CASSQDRLAGKLDTQYF.

A few counts support this clonotype. The chain employs TRBV6-5 and TRBJ2-5; D is possibly TRBD2 (7 bases). This CDR3 spans 15 amino acids. V was clipped by 5 bases and J by 5 bases, with 18 bases between them. Germline CDR1 MNHEY, CDR2 SVGAGI. The CDR3: CASSRRPGGWETQYF. The DNA of the CDR3 is TGTGCCAGCAGTAGAAGGCCGGGGGGCTGGGAGACCCAGTACTTC.

The chain recombines TRBV5-6 with TRBJ2-7, with D maybe TRBD2 (6 bases). Germline V gene lookup returns CDR1 SGHDT and CDR2 YYEEEE. The CDR3 contains 16 residues. V was cut by 0 bases and J by 4 bases, with 17 bases left in between. The CDR3 region is CASSLALGARGYEQYV. The CDR3 bases are TGTGCCAGCAGCTTGGCGTTAGGGGCCCGGGGGTACGAGCAGTACGTC.

The rearrangement uses TRBV6-1 and TRBJ2-7; no clear D gene. The CDR3 covers 11 residues. Germline CDR1 is MNHNS and CDR2 is SASEGT. With 6 bases removed from V and 7 bases from J, the gap between germline ends came to 10 bases. DNA for the CDR3: TGTGCCAGCAGGCAAATGGGGGAGCAGTACTTC. It encodes CASRQMGEQYF.

The V gene is TRBV6-1, the J gene TRBJ2-1; 12 nucleotides line up with TRBD2. Germline CDR1 MNHNS, CDR2 SASEGT. Trimming removed 6 bases from V and 6 bases from J; junction bases left unmatched: 3. This CDR3 is 14 amino acids long. CDR3 nucleotide sequence: TGTGCCAGCAGGTTACTAGCGGGGGGCAATGAGCAGTTCTTC. It codes for CASRLLAGGNEQFF.

Remarks on this clonotype: At one of its ends the junction is not consistent with the germline gene, which may arise from a read error. This rearrangement joins TRBV9 to TRBJ1-6; TRBD1 agrees at 11 bases. Germline V lookup: CDR1 SGDLS, CDR2 YYNGEE. The CDR3 runs to 16 residues. Here the CDR3 DNA reads TGTGCCAGCAGCCCGCGGACAGGGGGCTATTATTCACCCCTCCACTTT. This gives the protein CASSPRTGGYYSPLHF.

The chain joins TRBV5-1 to TRBJ2-7; 13 bases line up with TRBD2. Germline trimming cut 6 bases from V and 0 bases from J; bases unmatched to any gene: 6. The V gene's germline CDR1 is SGHRS and CDR2 YFSETQ. The CDR3 is 16 residues long. The CDR3 protein is CASTTSGGPRSYEQYF. Here the CDR3 DNA reads TGCGCCAGCACGACTAGCGGGGGGCCCCGCTCCTACGAGCAGTACTTC.

This clonotype has a handful of counts. The rearrangement joins TRBV6-5 to TRBJ1-2, with 7 bases aligning to TRBD1. Germline assignment: CDR1 MNHEY and CDR2 SVGAGI. This CDR3 comprises 13 residues. V shed 6 bases and J 2 bases; nucleotides not matched to a gene: 3. This CDR3 is CASSGQANYGYTF. CDR3 nucleotides: TGTGCCAGCAGCGGACAGGCCAACTATGGCTACACCTTC.

CDR3 protein: CASSFFIPGQPNTEAFF. In DNA, the CDR3 is TGTGCCAGCAGTTTTTTCATCCCGGGACAGCCTAACACTGAAGCTTTCTTT. J is TRBJ1-1 and V is TRBV27; TRBD1 matches 7 bases. V shed 3 bases, J shed 2 bases, and the junction held 12 bases outside the gene matches. The CDR3 consists of 17 residues. The germline gives CDR1 MNHEY, CDR2 SMNVEV (reference sequence).

This clonotype occurred many times. The chain couples TRBV7-2 to TRBJ2-1; 8 bases fit TRBD1. CDR3 length: 13 amino acids. After removal of 5 bases from V and 7 bases from J, the junction contained 4 bases not matched to a gene. CDR1 is SGHTA, CDR2 FQGNSA, per germline. The CDR3 sequence: CASSVGQANEQFF. Here the CDR3 DNA reads TGTGCCAGCAGCGTGGGACAGGCTAATGAGCAGTTCTTC.

This rearrangement joins TRBV28 to TRBJ1-1; D is perhaps TRBD1 (6 bases). CDR3 length equals 16 residues. Germline V gives CDR1 MDHEN, CDR2 SYDVKM. V was cut by 3 bases and J by 0 bases, with 14 bases left in between. The chain's CDR3 is CASSFAGGRVNTEAFF. The CDR3 bases are TGTGCCAGCAGTTTTGCTGGGGGGCGAGTGAACACTGAAGCTTTCTTT.

The V call is TRBV11-2, the J call TRBJ2-1; tentatively, D is TRBD1 (5 bases). CDR3 length: 12 amino acids. Germline V lookup: CDR1 SGHAT, CDR2 FQNNGV. V gave up 9 bases and J gave up 6 bases, with 12 bases separating them. The CDR3 DNA reads as TGTGCCAGTGGACATGCACTCAATGAGCAGTTCTTC. This translates into CASGHALNEQFF.

The V call is TRBV18, the J call TRBJ1-2, with 8 bases identical to TRBD1. J was trimmed by 4 bases and V by 4 bases; bases with no gene match: 23. The CDR3 has 20 residues. The germline gives CDR1 KGHSH, CDR2 LQKENI. CDR3 coding DNA: TGTGCCAGCTCACTGAACCCCCGGGAAGGCAGGGGGCTCAGTGGCTATGGCTACACCTTC. Translation gives CASSLNPREGRGLSGYGYTF.

The chain joins TRBV10-3 to TRBJ2-2; no clear D gene. The germline V gene encodes CDR1 ENHRY and CDR2 SYGVKD. V shed 0 bases and J shed 3 bases, with 2 bases lying between them. The CDR3 has 13 amino acids. Here the CDR3 reads CAISESDTGELFF. The CDR3, as DNA: TGTGCCATCAGTGAGTCAGACACCGGGGAGCTGTTTTTT.

The chain has TRBV27 and TRBJ2-7, with 9 bases aligning to TRBD1. CDR1 is MNHEY, CDR2 SMNVEV, per germline (reference sequence). The V and J ends lost 6 bases and 4 bases, in that order; junction bases with no gene match: 16. CDR3 length: 17 residues. CDR3: CASRPVSSGTGPYEQYF. Here the CDR3 DNA reads TGTGCCAGCAGACCCGTTTCATCCGGGACAGGGCCTTACGAGCAGTACTTC.

This clonotype has at least ten counts. The chain is built from TRBV7-2 and TRBJ2-1, with 7 bases matching TRBD2. The ends lost 5 bases at V and 4 bases at J; junction bases unmatched: 5. The CDR3 runs to 14 residues. CDR1 is SGHTA, CDR2 FQGNSA, per germline. Here the CDR3 DNA reads TGTGCCAGCAGCCCGGGGACTACTTACAATGAGCAGTTCTTC. It specifies CASSPGTTYNEQFF.

This clonotype came up many times. This rearrangement joins TRBV7-6 to TRBJ2-3, with D possibly being TRBD1 (5 bases). Trimming left V 2 bases short and J 1 base short, with 7 bases between. The CDR3 has 14 residues. From germline, CDR1 is SGHVS and CDR2 FNYEAQ. CDR3: CASSLRGGTDTQYF. In DNA form, the CDR3 reads TGTGCCAGCAGCTTAAGGGGCGGCACAGATACGCAGTATTTT.

The chain carries TRBV4-2 and TRBJ2-2; perhaps TRBD2 as D (6 bases). The CDR3 extends over 17 amino acids. CDR1 LGHNA and CDR2 YNFKEQ come from the germline V gene. Trimming took off 2 bases at V and 1 base at J, with 14 bases between the two ends. This CDR3 is CASSQNEIGGNTGELFF. In DNA, the CDR3 is TGTGCCAGCAGCCAAAATGAGATCGGGGGGAACACCGGGGAGCTGTTTTTT.

On this clonotype: A much larger clone is a single base away; this may be a read error. The CDR3 DNA is TGTGTCAGCAGTACCCCCAGGGGGAGTACCACCGGGGAGCTGTTTTTT. Translated: CVSSTPRGSTTGELFF. The chain recombines TRBV7-2 with TRBJ2-2, with 7 bases matching TRBD1. Germline CDR1 SGHTA, CDR2 FQGNSA. CDR3 length: 16 residues.

J is TRBJ2-3 and V is TRBV7-9; perhaps D is TRBD1 or TRBD2 (5 bases each). CDR3 length equals 16 residues. Germline CDR1 reads SEHNR; CDR2 reads FQNEAQ (reference sequence). Trimming shortened V by 5 bases and J by 2 bases, and 17 bases separated the two germline ends. In DNA, the CDR3 is TGTGCCAGCAGCCCCCGGACGGGGACCGACACAGATACGCAGTATTTT. Protein sequence: CASSPRTGTDTDTQYF.

The V call is TRBV4-1, the J call TRBJ2-1, with 7 bases lining up with TRBD1. Germline-derived CDR1 and CDR2 are MGHRA and YSYEKL. The V gene end was trimmed by 1 base and the J gene end by 4 bases; junction bases not matched to a gene: 4. This CDR3 spans 15 amino acids. CDR3 DNA sequence: TGCGCCAGCAGCCAAGCCGGGACAGATTACAATGAGCAGTTCTTC. Translated, it gives CASSQAGTDYNEQFF.

Only a few counts were recorded for this clonotype. The V call is TRBV12-3 or TRBV12-4, the J call TRBJ2-7; perhaps D is TRBD1 or TRBD2 (5 bases each). The CDR3 is 17 amino acids. V lost 9 bases, J lost 3 bases, and 27 bases lay in between. CDR3 amino acids: CARWGTGSLPDFYEQYV. CDR3 in DNA: TGTGCCAGGTGGGGGACCGGATCCCTTCCGGATTTCTACGAGCAGTACGTC.

This clonotype was counted between two and nine times. The chain links TRBV6-5 to TRBJ1-2, with D possibly TRBD1 on 5 matching bases. Per germline, CDR1 MNHEY and CDR2 SVGAGI. This CDR3 spans 17 amino acids. V was pared by 4 bases and J by 5 bases, with 23 bases between. The CDR3 DNA reads as TGTGCCAGCAGTTCGGTTATTTCACCGGGACTGGTATATGGCTACACCTTC. Translation: CASSSVISPGLVYGYTF.

Ten or more counts support this clonotype. The rearrangement links TRBV7-2 to TRBJ1-3; no definite D call. The ends were cut back, 1 base at V and 4 bases at J, with 11 bases in the middle. The CDR3 extends over 15 amino acids. The germline V gene has CDR1 SGHTA and CDR2 FQGNSA. The CDR3 region has the DNA TGTGCCAGCAGCTTAGAATCCGTTACCGGAAACACCATATATTTT. Its translation: CASSLESVTGNTIYF.